Presented here are 14 T cell receptor beta chains from one specimen sequenced in a study of blood T cell repertoires in COVID-19. The protocol was immunoSEQ multiplex PCR, while the TCRdb copy is restricted to in-frame clones and leaves out a portion. The data hold some 120,000 clones, with approximately 86% observed a single time. Sequencing was performed on peripheral blood. The source is a woman aged 50 to 60 with active or convalescent COVID-19.

Only a few counts were recorded for this clone. The CDR3 nucleotides are TGTGCCAGCAGCAGTAACAGTGATGGCTACACCTTC. Translated, it gives CASSSNSDGYTF. The chain employs TRBV11-2 and TRBJ1-2; D unresolved. The germline CDR1 and CDR2 sequences are SGHAT and FQNNGV. Trimming pared 5 bases from V and 6 bases from J, leaving 10 bases between. The length of the CDR3 is 12 residues.

The V gene is TRBV28, the J gene TRBJ1-1, with D possibly matching TRBD1 (5 bases). V lost 5 bases, J lost 0 bases, and 7 bases lay in between. This CDR3 has 13 amino acids. Germline CDR1 and CDR2: MDHEN and SYDVKM. The CDR3 nucleotides are TGTGCCAGCAGTGGACACTTGAACACTGAAGCTTTCTTT. Its translation: CASSGHLNTEAFF.

On this clone: A read error may produce the germline difference seen at one junction end. This chain connects TRBV7-7 to TRBJ2-1; TRBD2 matches 8 bases. Germline values: CDR1 SSHAT, CDR2 FNYEAQ (reference sequence). The CDR3 runs 16 residues. The CDR3 region is CASSSLAASSYNEQFF. The CDR3 DNA follows: TGTGCTAGCAGCTCACTAGCGGCCAGCTCCTACAATGAGCAGTTCTTC.

The chain couples TRBV7-2 to TRBJ2-4; the match to TRBD2 covers 11 bases. J was trimmed by 6 bases and V by 2 bases; bases with no gene match: 6. This CDR3 comprises 16 residues. Germline V CDR1 and CDR2: SGHTA, FQGNSA. The CDR3 region is CASSLFGLAGGNIQYF. CDR3 sequence (DNA): TGTGCCAGCAGCTTATTCGGGCTAGCGGGGGGAAACATTCAGTACTTC.

CDR3 sequence reads: CASRAPGQGRGYTF. The CDR3 DNA reads as TGTGCCAGCAGGGCTCCGGGACAGGGAAGGGGCTACACCTTC. This chain joins TRBV5-5 and TRBJ1-2, with 9 bases lining up with TRBD1. Trimming took 5 bases from V and 8 from J; bases not matched to a gene: 10. The CDR3 loop spans 14 amino acids. Looked up from germline, CDR1 is SGHKS and CDR2 is YYEKEE (reference sequence).

V is TRBV10-3 and J is TRBJ2-6, with TRBD2 matching over 8 bases. V shed 7 bases and J 0 bases; nucleotides not matched to a gene: 17. The CDR3 runs to 20 residues. Germline CDR1 and CDR2: ENHRY and SYGVKD. CDR3: CAITPREGSILGSGANVLTF. The DNA for the CDR3 is TGTGCCATCACACCACGGGAGGGCAGTATTCTGGGCTCTGGGGCCAACGTCCTGACTTTC.

The rearrangement uses TRBV7-8 and TRBJ2-5; weak D call: TRBD2 (6 bases). Germline CDR1 is SGHVS and CDR2 is FQNEAQ. Deletions cut 0 bases from V and 1 base from J, with 21 bases between. This CDR3 comprises 19 residues. This CDR3 reads CASSLASRVWVGGQETQYF. The CDR3 DNA sequence: TGTGCCAGCAGCTTAGCAAGTCGGGTATGGGTGGGGGGCCAAGAGACCCAGTACTTC.

V and J are TRBV10-3 and TRBJ1-3; the match to TRBD1 covers 7 bases. This CDR3 comprises 15 residues. The germline V gene encodes CDR1 ENHRY and CDR2 SYGVKD. The J segment lost 5 bases and the V segment lost 0 bases, leaving 4 bases of the junction unmatched. The CDR3 coding sequence is TGTGCCATCAGTGAGTCGAGGGACAGAAGAAACACCATATATTTT. This gives the protein CAISESRDRRNTIYF.

The gene calls are TRBV7-9 and TRBJ2-3; 11 bases match TRBD2. The germline V gene has CDR1 SEHNR and CDR2 FQNEAQ (reference sequence). Losses at the gene ends were 5 bases for V and 5 bases for J; bases not matched to a gene: 6. This CDR3 has 15 amino acids. CDR3 in DNA: TGTGCCAGCAGCCTTAGCGGGAGGGCGAAAGATACGCAGTATTTT. Translated: CASSLSGRAKDTQYF.

The V call is TRBV4-2, the J call TRBJ2-5, with 9 bases aligning to TRBD1. With 1 base clipped from V and 3 bases from J, the junction kept 3 bases outside the gene matches. This CDR3 is 15 amino acids long. Germline CDR1 is LGHNA and CDR2 is YNFKEQ. CDR3: CASSQVGTGKETQYF. CDR3 nucleotide sequence: TGTGCCAGCAGCCAAGTCGGGACAGGGAAAGAGACCCAGTACTTC.

The gene calls are TRBV28 and TRBJ1-5, with TRBD1 identical over 8 bases. Germline assignment: CDR1 MDHEN and CDR2 SYDVKM. The junction had 4 bases not matched to a gene; V was cut back by 11 bases and J by 1 base. The CDR3 runs 13 residues. The CDR3 bases are TGTGCCGGGGGGGACAGGAGCAATCAGCCCCAGCATTTT. Encoded protein: CAGGDRSNQPQHF.

V and J are TRBV6-5 and TRBJ1-5; D perhaps matches TRBD1 (6 bases). Germline CDR1 reads MNHEY; CDR2 reads SVGAGI. Deletions cut 6 bases from V and 6 bases from J, with 15 bases between. The CDR3 loop spans 14 amino acids. CDR3 nucleotides: TGTGCCAGCAGCCCAGCAGGGGTTAGTCAGCCCCAGCATTTT. Amino acid sequence: CASSPAGVSQPQHF.

The gene calls are TRBV6-1 and TRBJ1-6; weak D call: TRBD1 (6 bases). The CDR3 loop spans 17 amino acids. Germline loops: CDR1 MNHNS, CDR2 SASEGT. Trimming pared 1 base from V and 1 base from J, leaving 11 bases between. CDR3 loop: CASSEGAGASYNSPLHF. In DNA, the CDR3 is TGTGCCAGCAGTGAAGGGGCAGGGGCGTCCTATAATTCACCCCTCCACTTT.

A remark on this clone: Other DNA sequences of this sample code for an identical CDR3. This chain uses TRBV28 with TRBJ1-4; TRBD1 agrees at 8 bases. The CDR3 has 14 amino acids. Trimming removed 6 bases from V and 4 bases from J; junction bases left unmatched: 4. Per germline, CDR1 MDHEN and CDR2 SYDVKM. The CDR3 reads CASSSGQVNEKLFF. In DNA, the CDR3 is TGTGCCAGCAGCTCGGGACAGGTTAATGAAAAACTGTTTTTT.